This is a list of T cell receptor beta chains from one sample in a study of T cell responses to AZD1222 COVID-19 vaccine. Profiled with immunoSEQ multiplex PCR; TCRdb holds only in-frame clones, not every one. The sample includes about 140,000 clones, roughly 88% of them seen just once. The specimen was peripheral blood, collected 28 days after the second AZD1222 dose. Receptors originate from an adult who received the AZD1222 COVID-19 vaccine. Each CDR3 is given with its conserved first and last residue. D genes are given only for firm matches. Clone size is given for some rows only: seen once, a few or many times, or a class if the clone is expanded.

TRBV5-6	12	NA	NA	TRBJ2-5	TGTGCCAGCAGCATCAGGCGAGAGACCCAGTACTTC	CASSIRRETQYF
TRBV19	13	NA	TRBD1	TRBJ2-3	TGTGCCAGTTTAGACAGGGACCAAGGTGCGCAGTATTTT	CASLDRDQGAQYF
TRBV6-5	15	NA	NA	TRBJ1-4	TGTGCCAGCAGTCCCCTGGGGGGGCTTAGTGAAAAACTGTTTTTT	CASSPLGGLSEKLFF
TRBV4-3	15	NA	NA	TRBJ1-1	TGCGCCAGCAGCCAACAGGACAGAGGGGGTACTGAAGCTTTCTTT	CASSQQDRGGTEAFF
TRBV5-1	15	few	TRBD1	TRBJ1-3	TGCGCCAGCAGCACGGATACAGGGGGCTGGAACACCATATATTTT	CASSTDTGGWNTIYF
TRBV5-1	13	NA	NA	TRBJ1-1	TGCGCCAGCAGCTTGGCGGGTCATACTGAAGCTTTCTTT	CASSLAGHTEAFF
TRBV28	12	NA	NA	TRBJ1-1	TGTGCCAGCAGTTTTCAGGGCACTGAAGCTTTCTTT	CASSFQGTEAFF
TRBV6-5	14	NA	TRBD1	TRBJ1-1	TGTGCCAGCAGACAGGGGGCGCGAGGCACTGAAGCTTTCTTT	CASRQGARGTEAFF
TRBV28	14	NA	NA	TRBJ1-2	TGTGCCAGCAGGATAACCCTCGGGGACTATGGCTACACCTTC	CASRITLGDYGYTF
TRBV10-3	14	NA	TRBD1	TRBJ1-2	TGTGCCATCAGTTGGGACAGGGGGCTGAATGGCTACACCTTC	CAISWDRGLNGYTF
TRBV9	13	NA	NA	TRBJ1-1	TGTGCCAGCAGCTCCGACCTTTGGACTGAAGCTTTCTTT	CASSSDLWTEAFF
TRBV12-3/TRBV12-4	12	NA	NA	TRBJ1-2	TGTGCCAGCAGTTTGAGCGGATTGAACTACACCTTC	CASSLSGLNYTF